Sequencing of this T cell receptor beta chain was carried out in a study of control samples from healthy donors and cancer patients. This CDR3 is built from 12 residues. Germline lookup yields CDR1 SNHLY and CDR2 FYNNEI. With 6 bases clipped from V and 5 bases from J, the junction kept 0 bases outside the gene matches. This table comes from immunoSEQ multiplex PCR, and its TCRdb copy is limited to in-frame clones, with some not included. The sample gives 130,000 to 150,000 clones, 91% of which show up once; more than 3% is in the top ten. The rearrangement joins TRBV2 to TRBJ1-5, with 8 bases identical to TRBD1. The receptor comes from a man aged 25-45 years in good health. Sequencing input: blood. Here the CDR3 reads CASSRGHQPQHF. CDR3 in DNA: TGTGCCAGCAGCAGGGGGCATCAGCCCCAGCATTTT.